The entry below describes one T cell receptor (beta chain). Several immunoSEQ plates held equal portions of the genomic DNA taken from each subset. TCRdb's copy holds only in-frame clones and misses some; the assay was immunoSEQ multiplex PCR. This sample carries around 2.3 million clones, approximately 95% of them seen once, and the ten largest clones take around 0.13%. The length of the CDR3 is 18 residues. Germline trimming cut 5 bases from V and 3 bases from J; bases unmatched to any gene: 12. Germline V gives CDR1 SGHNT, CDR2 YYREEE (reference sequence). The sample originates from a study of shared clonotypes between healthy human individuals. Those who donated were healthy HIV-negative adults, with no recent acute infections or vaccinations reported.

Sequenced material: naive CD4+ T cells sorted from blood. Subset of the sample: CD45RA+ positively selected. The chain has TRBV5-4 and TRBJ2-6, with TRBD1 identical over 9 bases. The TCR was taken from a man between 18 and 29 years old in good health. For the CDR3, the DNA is TGTGCCAGCAGTGGGTTAGGGACAGGGTCAGTTGGGGCCAACGTCCTGACTTTC. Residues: CASSGLGTGSVGANVLTF.